These 29 T cell receptor beta chains were sequenced from one sample in a study of T cell repertoires and HLA-DP antigens (dated by TCRdb to 2017 to 2018). Their antigen targets remain unknown. Libraries were built with the immunoSEQ multiplex PCR assay. The table comes from immuneACCESS by way of TCRdb, which keeps in-frame sequences with V and J called. Part of the clones is missing from these tables; in studies checked, under half for an unresolved V gene and the rest for unknown reasons. The sample records some 110,000 clones, about 92% of which are singletons. Around 0.3% of the sample comes from the top ten. The sequenced sample was CD4+ T cells from PBMCs. The receptors originated from a woman younger than 35 in good health and CMV-seronegative.

The chain is built from TRBV5-4 and TRBJ2-3; 8 bases align to TRBD1. The CDR3 runs to 15 residues. V was clipped by 0 bases and J by 5 bases; unmatched bases: 5. Per germline, CDR1 SGHNT and CDR2 YYREEE (reference sequence). The CDR3 DNA reads TGTGCCAGCAGCTTGGGGGGACAGGCCCTAGATACGCAGTATTTT. Amino acids: CASSLGGQALDTQYF. The full variable domain, completed using reference TRBV5-4 and TRBJ2-3, is ETGVTQSPTHLIKTRGQQVTLRCSSQSGHNTVSWYQQALGQGPQFIFQYYREEENGRGNFPPRFSGLQFPNYSSELNVNALELDDSALYLCASSLGGQALDTQYFGPGTRLTVL.

In its sample, this clone was seen once. The chain joins TRBV30 to TRBJ2-7; 8 bases align to TRBD1. The CDR3 is 15 residues long. Germline V gene lookup returns CDR1 GTSNPN and CDR2 SVGIG (reference sequence). Trimming removed 2 bases from V and 1 base from J; junction bases left unmatched: 7. The DNA of the CDR3 is TGTGCCTGGAGTATTCCGGACAGGGTATCCTACGAGCAGTACTTC. It is translated as CAWSIPDRVSYEQYF.

This clone was detected only once. The rearrangement links TRBV28 to TRBJ1-1; TRBD1 is a possible D gene (6 bases). Germline CDR1 is MDHEN and CDR2 is SYDVKM. The CDR3 totals 14 residues. V lost 8 bases, J lost 0 bases, and 13 bases lay in between. The CDR3 is CASSRDTLNTEAFF. The CDR3 DNA follows: TGTGCCAGCTCTCGGGACACTTTGAACACTGAAGCTTTCTTT.

The J gene is TRBJ2-5, the V gene TRBV6-5; D is unresolved. Trimming cost V 6 bases and J 1 base, with 12 bases left between them. The germline CDR1 and CDR2 sequences are MNHEY and SVGAGI. The CDR3 is 14 amino acids. CDR3 in DNA: TGTGCCAGCAGACCCAGGACGGTCCAAGAGACCCAGTACTTC. Translation gives CASRPRTVQETQYF.

The V and J genes are TRBV5-4 and TRBJ1-5; D possibly corresponds to TRBD1 (6 bases). CDR1 and CDR2 from the germline V gene are SGHNT and YYREEE (reference sequence). The CDR3 covers 13 residues. The ends were cut back, 1 base at V and 9 bases at J, with 11 bases in the middle. The CDR3 region is CASSLRGLSPQHF. The CDR3 region has the DNA TGTGCCAGCAGCTTGCGGGGGCTGTCGCCCCAGCATTTT.

This clone appeared a single time. This rearrangement joins TRBV9 to TRBJ2-3, with D possibly TRBD1 on 5 matching bases. V shed 3 bases and J shed 0 bases, with 11 bases lying between them. This CDR3 has 15 residues. CDR1 is SGDLS and CDR2 is YYNGEE in the germline V gene. The CDR3 here is CASSGRQLSTDTQYF. CDR3 nucleotide sequence: TGTGCCAGCAGCGGTCGACAGCTTAGCACAGATACGCAGTATTTT.

This chain's CDR3 is CASSESGGRGNEQFF. The CDR3 DNA follows: TGCGCCAGCAGTGAGTCCGGTGGGAGGGGTAATGAGCAGTTCTTC. This chain links TRBV10-1 with TRBJ2-1; 7 bases map to TRBD2. The V segment lost 0 bases and the J segment 7 bases; nucleotides outside the gene matches: 6. The CDR3 has 15 residues. Per germline, CDR1 WNHNN and CDR2 SYGVQD (reference sequence).

CDR3 DNA sequence: TGTGCCAGCAGCCCGGGGTGGCTAGCGGATTACAATGAGCAGTTCTTC. Encoded protein: CASSPGWLADYNEQFF. The V gene is TRBV11-3, the J gene TRBJ2-1, with TRBD2 matching 7 bases. Unmatched junction bases numbered 11, after V lost 5 bases and J lost 4 bases. CDR3 length: 16 amino acids. From germline, CDR1 is SGHNT and CDR2 YENEEA.

The chain couples TRBV6-5 to TRBJ1-1, with unresolved D. Germline loops: CDR1 MNHEY, CDR2 SVGAGI. The CDR3 length is 15 residues. Trimming removed 2 bases from V and 0 bases from J, with 10 bases in between. CDR3 bases: TGTGCCAGCAGTTACAAAGGGATTTTGAACACTGAAGCTTTCTTT. It is translated as CASSYKGILNTEAFF.

The DNA for the CDR3 is TGTGCCAGCAGTCCGGGGGAAGGAATAAATGAAAAACTGTTTTTT. Its protein is CASSPGEGINEKLFF. This chain connects TRBV25-1 to TRBJ1-4; a possible D gene is TRBD1 (5 bases). The CDR3 has 15 amino acids. The V end was cut by 5 bases, the J end by 5 bases, with 15 bases between. The germline V gene encodes CDR1 MGHDK and CDR2 SYGVNS.

For this clone: Germline and junction disagree at one end, which may indicate a read error. V is TRBV6-5 and J is TRBJ1-5; 7 bases are a match to TRBD1. Germline loops: CDR1 MNHEY, CDR2 SVGAGI. This CDR3 region has 12 residues. The CDR3 bases are TGTGCCAGCAGAAGAATTTGGGACAGCCAGTGTTTT. It codes for CASRRIWDSQCF.

The V gene is TRBV27, the J gene TRBJ1-1; 7 nucleotides line up with TRBD1. Germline-derived CDR1 and CDR2 are MNHEY and SMNVEV (reference sequence). J lost 5 bases, V lost 6 bases, and 12 bases had no gene match. The CDR3 length is 15 residues. The CDR3 nucleotides are TGTGCCAGCAGGGAGAAGACAGGGCTTAGAACTGAAGCTTTCTTT. It translates to CASREKTGLRTEAFF.

The rearrangement uses TRBV7-2 and TRBJ1-5; D unclear. The CDR3 has 14 residues. The germline V and J ends were trimmed by 1 base and 6 bases, with 10 bases remaining between them. Germline values: CDR1 SGHTA, CDR2 FQGNSA. The CDR3, as DNA: TGTGCCAGCAGCTTAGAGACCTTCGGTCAGCCCCAGCATTTT. Protein product: CASSLETFGQPQHF. The whole variable domain, remainder taken from reference TRBV7-2 and TRBJ1-5, is GAGVSQSPSNKVTEKGKDVELRCDPISGHTALYWYRQSLGQGLEFLIYFQGNSAPDKSGLPSDRFSAERTGGSVSTLTIQRTQQEDSAVYLCASSLETFGQPQHFGDGTRLSIL.

V is TRBV2 and J is TRBJ2-1; D not resolved. CDR1 and CDR2 (germline): SNHLY, FYNNEI. Between the trimmed V and J ends, which lost 6 bases and 3 bases, there was a span of 12 bases. The CDR3 covers 14 residues. The CDR3 region is CASRPQPYYNEQFF. The DNA of the CDR3 is TGTGCCAGCAGGCCCCAACCCTACTACAATGAGCAGTTCTTC.

V usage is TRBV29-1 and J usage is TRBJ1-1; the match to TRBD1 covers 10 bases. This CDR3 comprises 18 residues. The germline CDR1 and CDR2 sequences are SQVTM and ANQGSEA. V lost 3 bases and J lost 0; bases outside the gene matches: 13. The CDR3 reads CSVEDRGGLGNVNTEAFF. The CDR3 nucleotides read TGCAGCGTTGAGGACAGGGGGGGACTCGGGAACGTGAACACTGAAGCTTTCTTT.

This sequence joins TRBV19 and TRBJ1-2; unclear D gene. The CDR3 has 13 residues. Germline CDR1 LNHDA, CDR2 SQIVND (reference sequence). Trimming took 9 bases from V and 4 from J, leaving 15 bases between them. The CDR3 DNA is TGTGCCAGCCAGGCTGGGCGTGGCTATGGCTACACCTTC. Amino acids: CASQAGRGYGYTF.

This clone was observed a single time. This rearrangement joins TRBV11-2 to TRBJ2-3, with unresolved D. V was pared by 5 bases and J by 1 base, with 13 bases between. Germline CDR1 and CDR2: SGHAT and FQNNGV. The length of the CDR3 is 15 residues. CDR3: CASSPVELRTDTQYF. The CDR3 DNA reads TGTGCCAGCAGCCCAGTTGAGCTGCGCACAGATACGCAGTATTTT.

The rearrangement joins TRBV7-9 to TRBJ1-5; D is possibly TRBD1 (5 bases). V shed 5 bases and J shed 4 bases, with 9 bases lying between them. The CDR3 length is 13 residues. CDR1 is SEHNR and CDR2 is FQNEAQ in the germline V gene (reference sequence). CDR3 protein: CASSVGQNQPQHF. The DNA for the CDR3 is TGTGCCAGCAGCGTGGGGCAAAATCAGCCCCAGCATTTT.

CDR3 sequence (DNA): TGTGCCAGCAGTCCCGGACAGGCTCGGCGACCCCTCCACTTT. Its protein is CASSPGQARRPLHF. The rearrangement uses TRBV6-1 and TRBJ1-6, with 7 bases lining up with TRBD1. The CDR3 is made up of 14 amino acids. Germline assignment: CDR1 MNHNS and CDR2 SASEGT. The trim removed 5 bases at V and 12 bases at J, leaving 10 bases unmatched.

The chain joins TRBV28 to TRBJ1-5; D not resolved. Trimming shortened V by 2 bases and J by 1 base, and 12 bases separated the two germline ends. The length of the CDR3 is 16 residues. The germline V gene has CDR1 MDHEN and CDR2 SYDVKM. This CDR3 is CASSLGLRKSNQPQHF. Here the CDR3 DNA reads TGTGCCAGCAGTTTAGGGCTCCGAAAAAGCAATCAGCCCCAGCATTTT.

The V gene is TRBV4-1, the J gene TRBJ2-3; D is undetermined. Germline lookup yields CDR1 MGHRA and CDR2 YSYEKL. V was cut by 3 bases and J by 2 bases, with 12 bases left in between. The CDR3 is made up of 15 amino acids. This CDR3 reads CASSQSYFSTDTQYF. CDR3 in DNA: TGCGCCAGCAGCCAGAGCTATTTCTCCACAGATACGCAGTATTTT.

This chain uses TRBV25-1 with TRBJ1-4, with D unclear. The CDR3 loop spans 13 amino acids. The V end was cut by 2 bases, the J end by 2 bases, with 3 bases between. Looked up from germline, CDR1 is MGHDK and CDR2 is SYGVNS. CDR3 DNA: TGTGCCAGCAGTGAAAACACTAATGAAAAACTGTTTTTT. Translation: CASSENTNEKLFF. The full variable domain, completed using reference TRBV25-1 and TRBJ1-4, is EADIYQTPRYLVIGTGKKITLECSQTMGHDKMYWYQQDPGMELHLIHYSYGVNSTEKGDLSSESTVSRIRTEHFPLTLESARPSHTSQYLCASSENTNEKLFFGSGTQLSVL.

Only one count was recorded for this clone. J is TRBJ1-2 and V is TRBV6-5, with D uncertain. CDR1 MNHEY and CDR2 SVGAGI come from the germline V gene. V dropped 2 bases and J dropped 2 bases, with 6 bases sitting between them. The CDR3 is 13 amino acids. The CDR3 loop is CASSYSQNYGYTF. The CDR3 region has the DNA TGTGCCAGCAGTTACAGTCAGAACTATGGCTACACCTTC.

J is TRBJ2-7 and V is TRBV7-9; 13 nucleotides agree with TRBD2. Germline V gene data show CDR1 as SEHNR and CDR2 as FQNEAQ (reference sequence). The CDR3 contains 15 residues. After removal of 5 bases from V and 6 bases from J, the junction contained 7 bases not matched to a gene. CDR3 nucleotide sequence: TGTGCCAGCAGCCCAGGGACTAGCGGGACTGTCGAGCAGTACTTC. Amino acid sequence: CASSPGTSGTVEQYF.

The J gene is TRBJ1-1, the V gene TRBV27, with D possibly TRBD1 on 6 matching bases. Trimming shortened V by 6 bases and J by 0 bases, and 17 bases separated the two germline ends. Per the germline V gene, CDR1 is MNHEY and CDR2 is SMNVEV (reference sequence). This CDR3 has 16 amino acids. CDR3 amino acids: CASRPRGAGMNTEAFF. DNA of the CDR3: TGTGCCAGCAGACCACGGGGGGCGGGGATGAACACTGAAGCTTTCTTT.

V gene TRBV18 combines with J gene TRBJ2-7; 7 positions match TRBD1. Germline lookup yields CDR1 KGHSH and CDR2 LQKENI. The CDR3 loop spans 14 amino acids. Losses at the gene ends were 3 bases for V and 5 bases for J; bases not matched to a gene: 7. CDR3 loop: CASSPPGQPNEQYF. The CDR3 coding sequence is TGTGCCAGCTCACCGCCGGGACAGCCGAACGAGCAGTACTTC.

The chain employs TRBV28 and TRBJ2-7; 7 nucleotides line up with TRBD1. The CDR3 spans 14 residues. The germline CDR1 and CDR2 sequences are MDHEN and SYDVKM. With V trimmed by 5 bases and J by 4 bases, 8 bases remained unmatched. Here the CDR3 reads CASSGRQGRYEQYV. CDR3 coding DNA: TGTGCCAGCAGTGGTCGACAGGGACGATACGAGCAGTACGTC.

In its sample, this clone was seen once. The chain recombines TRBV4-2 with TRBJ2-1; 9 bases are a match to TRBD2. V shed 5 bases and J 8 bases; nucleotides not matched to a gene: 10. Per the germline V gene, CDR1 is LGHNA and CDR2 is YNFKEQ. This CDR3 contains 15 residues. CDR3 sequence reads: CASSSIAGAGDEQFF. In DNA, the CDR3 is TGTGCCAGCAGCTCAATAGCGGGGGCGGGGGATGAGCAGTTCTTC.

The chain is built from TRBV10-3 and TRBJ1-3; D is unresolved. The CDR3 length is 14 residues. Trimming pared 3 bases from V and 0 bases from J, leaving 6 bases between. In germline, CDR1 is ENHRY, CDR2 SYGVKD. The CDR3 DNA is TGTGCCATCAGTGACGGCCTCTCTGGAAACACCATATATTTT. Encoded protein: CAISDGLSGNTIYF.